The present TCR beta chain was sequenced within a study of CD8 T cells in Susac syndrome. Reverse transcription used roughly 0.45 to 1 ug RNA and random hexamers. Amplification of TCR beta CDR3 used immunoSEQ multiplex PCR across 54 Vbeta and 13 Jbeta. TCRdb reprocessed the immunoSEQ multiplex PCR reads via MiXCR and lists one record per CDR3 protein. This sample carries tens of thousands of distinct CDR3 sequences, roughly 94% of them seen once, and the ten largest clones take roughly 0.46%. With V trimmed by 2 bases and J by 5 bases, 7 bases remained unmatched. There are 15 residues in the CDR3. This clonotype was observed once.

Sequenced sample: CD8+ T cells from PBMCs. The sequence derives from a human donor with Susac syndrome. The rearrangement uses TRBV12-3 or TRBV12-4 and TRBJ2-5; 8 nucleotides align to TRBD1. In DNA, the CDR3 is TGTGCCAGCAGTTTACGGTCAGGGGGCGCGGAGACCCAGTACTTC. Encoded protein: CASSLRSGGAETQYF.